A selection of T cell receptor beta chains follows, all from one sample in a study of regulatory T cells. Measured with immunoSEQ multiplex PCR; TCRdb has only the in-frame clones, and not every one. The data show some 6,000 clones, with approximately 80% seen just once and roughly 31% held by the top ten. The sample comprised CD8+ T cells sorted from blood. The receptor set was obtained from a child aged 5 to 17 with CD3G deficiency. Each CDR3 is given with its conserved first and last residue. D genes are given only for firm matches. Some rows mark clone size as missing; the rest say once, few, many or name a class of expanded clone.

TRBV5-1,once,TRBD1,TRBJ2-3,CASSSNPGGATDTQYF,TGCGCCAGCAGCTCAAACCCAGGGGGCGCGACAGATACGCAGTATTTT
TRBV10-3,NA,TRBD1,TRBJ1-6,CAISERGQGNSPLHF,TGTGCCATCAGTGAGCGGGGACAGGGGAATTCACCCCTCCACTTT
TRBV28,NA,NA,TRBJ2-7,CASSVYRGGEQYF,TGTGCCAGCAGCGTGTACAGGGGAGGCGAGCAGTACTTC
TRBV5-1,NA,TRBD1,TRBJ1-1,CASSPRQGGSEAFF,TGCGCCAGCAGCCCTCGACAGGGCGGGTCGGAAGCTTTCTTT
TRBV19,medium-sized,NA,TRBJ2-5,CASSPMGGIQETQYF,TGTGCCAGTAGCCCTATGGGGGGTATACAAGAGACCCAGTACTTC
TRBV25-1,NA,NA,TRBJ2-2,CAARICTGELFF,TGTGCCGCTCGGATCTGCACCGGGGAGCTGTTTTTT
TRBV6-1,few,NA,TRBJ2-7,CASSEGGQYYEQYF,TGTGCCAGCAGTGAAGGAGGACAGTACTACGAGCAGTACTTC
TRBV7-9,NA,NA,TRBJ2-7,CASSLGPKEQYF,TGTGCCAGCAGCTTAGGACCGAAGGAGCAGTACTTC
TRBV10-2,NA,NA,TRBJ2-2,CASSEGAGTGELFF,TGCGCCAGCAGTGAGGGTGCTGGCACCGGGGAGCTGTTTTTT
TRBV28,NA,TRBD2,TRBJ2-2,CASSSSGSGELFF,TGTGCCAGCAGTTCGAGCGGGAGTGGGGAGCTGTTTTTT
TRBV6-1,NA,NA,TRBJ2-7,CASSELAYSEQYF,TGTGCCAGCAGTGAACTAGCGTATAGCGAGCAGTACTTC
TRBV6-1,NA,TRBD1,TRBJ2-7,CASSVGTGAYEQYF,TGTGCCAGCAGTGTTGGGACAGGGGCGTACGAGCAGTACTTC
TRBV7-6,NA,NA,TRBJ2-3,CASSLGPPGLPGWNTDTQYF,TGTGCCAGCAGCTTAGGTCCGCCCGGGCTTCCGGGATGGAACACAGATACGCAGTATTTT